Below are 11 T cell receptor beta chains sequenced from a single sample in a study of shared clonotypes between healthy human individuals (TCRdb year 2020). CD8 naive samples were obtained by positive selection for CCR7 among CD45RO-negative cells, yielding a CD45RA+CCR7+ population from which TemRA cells were excluded. The library was built by means of the immunoSEQ multiplex PCR assay. TCRdb took this table from immuneACCESS and kept in-frame rearrangements with V and J called. Such tables lack part of the clones; where checked against another copy, unresolved V genes explain under half of the gap, and the rest is unexplained. The sample has around 2.1 million clones on record, 90% to 95% of them singletons. Of the sample, 1.5% to 2% is held by the ten largest clones. The sample was naive CD8+ T cells from PBMCs. In the paper's terms, the cell subset or site label means: CD45RA+CCR7+. The receptors derive from a man aged 18 to 30 in good health. Some clones in this sample may be carry-over from other donors' samples.

V gene TRBV28 combines with J gene TRBJ1-5, with TRBD1 identical over 8 bases. Trimming removed 2 bases from V and 4 bases from J; junction bases left unmatched: 4. There are 15 residues in the CDR3. Germline V gives CDR1 MDHEN, CDR2 SYDVKM. CDR3 nucleotides: TGTGCCAGCAGTTTAGGACAGGGAAGAAATCAGCCCCAGCATTTT. Its protein product is CASSLGQGRNQPQHF.

The gene calls are TRBV7-3 and TRBJ1-5, with TRBD1 identical over 9 bases. J lost 5 bases, V lost 5 bases, and 7 bases had no gene match. The germline CDR1 and CDR2 sequences are SGHTA and FQGTGA. The CDR3 consists of 15 residues. The DNA of the CDR3 is TGTGCCAGCAGCCCGCGGACAGGGGCTCATCAGCCCCAGCATTTT. Encoded protein: CASSPRTGAHQPQHF. The whole variable domain, filled in from reference TRBV7-3 and TRBJ1-5, reads GAGVSQTPSNKVTEKGKYVELRCDPISGHTALYWYRQSLGQGPEFLIYFQGTGAADDSGLPNDRFFAVRPEGSVSTLKIQRTERGDSAVYLCASSPRTGAHQPQHFGDGTRLSIL.

The chain joins TRBV10-3 to TRBJ1-2; 8 bases align to TRBD1. The CDR3 sequence is 17 residues long. Germline V gene data show CDR1 as ENHRY and CDR2 as SYGVKD. Trimming removed 4 bases from V and 0 bases from J; junction bases left unmatched: 10. CDR3 sequence reads: CAISGRAGTGPNYGYTF. The CDR3, as DNA: TGTGCCATCAGTGGGCGGGCAGGGACAGGCCCTAACTATGGCTACACCTTC.

The rearrangement links TRBV7-8 to TRBJ2-7, with 10 bases lining up with TRBD2. The CDR3 sequence is 14 residues long. Unmatched junction bases numbered 4, after V lost 6 bases and J lost 2 bases. Germline CDR1 and CDR2: SGHVS and FQNEAQ. In DNA, the CDR3 is TGTGCCAGCAGTCCAGCGGGGGGGCCCTACGAGCAGTACTTC. Translated, it gives CASSPAGGPYEQYF.

The genes are TRBV6-1 and TRBJ2-7, with no clear D. V was pared by 3 bases and J by 0 bases, with 15 bases between. This CDR3 has 16 residues. Germline loops: CDR1 MNHNS, CDR2 SASEGT. For the CDR3, the DNA is TGTGCCAGCAGTGAGAGTCCTACGTTTAGCTCCTACGAGCAGTACTTC. Residues: CASSESPTFSSYEQYF.

This chain connects TRBV19 to TRBJ2-1; TRBD2 matches 13 bases. Unmatched junction bases numbered 4, after V lost 7 bases and J lost 4 bases. Germline-derived CDR1 and CDR2 are LNHDA and SQIVND (reference sequence). The CDR3 runs 15 residues. CDR3 protein: CASTILAGGYNEQFF. The CDR3 nucleotides are TGTGCCAGTACCATACTAGCGGGGGGGTACAATGAGCAGTTCTTC.

This clone occurred once. V usage is TRBV19 and J usage is TRBJ1-3, with D tentatively TRBD1 (5 bases). The CDR3 consists of 14 residues. CDR1 and CDR2 from the germline V gene are LNHDA and SQIVND (reference sequence). Trimming pared 9 bases from V and 2 bases from J, leaving 14 bases between. CDR3 region: CASLRGTAGNTIYF. The CDR3 DNA sequence: TGTGCCAGCCTCCGGGGGACGGCTGGAAACACCATATATTTT. Based on the CDR3 plus reference TRBV19 and TRBJ1-3, the full variable domain is DGGITQSPKYLFRKEGQNVTLSCEQNLNHDAMYWYRQDPGQGLRLIYYSQIVNDFQKGDIAEGYSVSREKKESFPLTVTSAQKNPTAFYLCASLRGTAGNTIYFGEGSWLTVV.

The chain recombines TRBV30 with TRBJ1-3, with 8 bases that match TRBD1. The CDR3 totals 13 residues. CDR1 is GTSNPN, CDR2 SVGIG, per germline (reference sequence). V lost 5 bases to trimming and J lost 0 bases; unmatched junction nucleotides: 0. The CDR3: CAWGTGSGNTIYF. In DNA form, the CDR3 reads TGTGCCTGGGGGACAGGCTCTGGAAACACCATATATTTT.

The V gene is TRBV27, the J gene TRBJ1-2; perhaps TRBD1 as D (5 bases). V was clipped by 1 base and J by 8 bases, with 17 bases between them. Germline V gene lookup returns CDR1 MNHEY and CDR2 SMNVEV (reference sequence). The CDR3 sequence is 15 residues long. CDR3 nucleotide sequence: TGTGCCAGCAGTTTATTGGGACTGGGGCGGGAGGGCTACACCTTC. This sequence encodes CASSLLGLGREGYTF.

This chain connects TRBV10-1 to TRBJ2-7, with a possible D match to TRBD2 (5 bases). The CDR3 consists of 14 residues. Germline-derived CDR1 and CDR2 are WNHNN and SYGVQD (reference sequence). Deletions cut 3 bases from V and 1 base from J, with 10 bases between. The CDR3 spells CASSDEGMSYEQYF. CDR3 sequence (DNA): TGCGCCAGCAGTGATGAGGGAATGTCCTACGAGCAGTACTTC.

J is TRBJ2-3 and V is TRBV5-1; no clear D gene. This CDR3 comprises 16 residues. V was trimmed by 3 bases and J by 0 bases, leaving 14 bases between them. Germline assignment: CDR1 SGHRS and CDR2 YFSETQ. The CDR3 spells CASSSQRSTSTDTQYF. The DNA of the CDR3 is TGCGCCAGCAGCTCACAGAGATCAACTAGCACAGATACGCAGTATTTT.